The rows below give T cell receptor beta chains drawn from one sample of a study of OX40 agonist ivuxolimab in advanced cancers. The assay was immunoSEQ multiplex PCR, and TCRdb's table has in-frame clones only and misses some. The sample shows 55,000 to 75,000 clones, 84% of them seen only once. The sample consisted of CD4+ or CD8+ T cells sorted from blood, taken in a trial of the OX40 agonist ivuxolimab. These receptor sequences come from an adult with an advanced solid tumor such as melanoma, head and neck, liver or kidney cancer. CDR3s include the opening cysteine and the closing phenylalanine or tryptophan. The D gene is left open where the match is weak. Not all rows give a size; the values are once, few, many and, for expanded clones, a class.

TRBV6-6,TRBJ1-5,NA,NA,TGTGCCAGCGTTACTTATAGCAATCAGCCCCAGCATTTT,CASVTYSNQPQHF
TRBV6-5,TRBJ1-2,NA,few,TGTGCCAGCAGTACCTATGGGACGTCTTATGGCTACACCTTC,CASSTYGTSYGYTF
TRBV6-1,TRBJ2-3,NA,NA,TGTGCCAGCAGTGACGGCGGGGGCACAGATACGCAGTATTTT,CASSDGGGTDTQYF
TRBV6-5,TRBJ2-2,NA,NA,TGTGCCAGCAGTTACCAGTCTGGGTCCACCGGGGAGCTGTTTTTT,CASSYQSGSTGELFF
TRBV10-1,TRBJ2-5,NA,NA,TGCGCCAGCAGTGAGACGACAGGCTCGGAAGAGCAGTACTTC,CASSETTGSEEQYF
TRBV2,TRBJ2-2,TRBD1,NA,TGTGCCAGCAGTCACGCCGGGACAGGGGTAAACACCGGGGAGCTGTTTTTT,CASSHAGTGVNTGELFF
TRBV28,TRBJ2-6,NA,NA,TGTGCCAGCAGCTTGGGTGGCTCTGGGGCCAACGTCCTGACTTTC,CASSLGGSGANVLTF
TRBV5-4,TRBJ1-6,NA,NA,TGTGCCAGCAGCTTGGCAGGCGTTAATTCACCCCTCCACTTT,CASSLAGVNSPLHF
TRBV27,TRBJ2-2,TRBD1,NA,TGTGCCAGTCGAGAGGGACAGGGATCCGGGGAGCTGTTTTTT,CASREGQGSGELFF
TRBV6-6,TRBJ1-6,NA,NA,TGTGCCAGCAGGGTGGAGAGGAACTCACCCCTCCACTTT,CASRVERNSPLHF
TRBV11-2,TRBJ1-1,NA,NA,TGTGCCAGCAGCTTAGTATTGAAGAACACTGAAGCTTTCTTT,CASSLVLKNTEAFF
TRBV7-2,TRBJ2-3,NA,NA,TGTGCCAGCAGCCTAAATGGGGATACGCAGTATTTT,CASSLNGDTQYF
TRBV2,TRBJ2-2,NA,NA,TGTGCCAGCAAGTTTGAAACCGGGGAGCTGTTTTTT,CASKFETGELFF
TRBV7-2,TRBJ2-1,NA,few,TGTGCCAGCAGCGGAAGCAGGGTTTATAATGAGCAGTTCTTC,CASSGSRVYNEQFF
TRBV6-6,TRBJ1-5,NA,NA,TGTGCCAGCAGTTACGGCGATCAGCCCCAGCATTTT,CASSYGDQPQHF
TRBV6-5,TRBJ2-7,NA,once,TGTGCCAGCAGGCTCGGGGCGGCGGGTTCATACGAGCAGTACTTC,CASRLGAAGSYEQYF
TRBV12-5,TRBJ1-4,NA,NA,TGTGCTAGTGGTTTTCGGGAAACAAATGAAAAACTGTTTTTT,CASGFRETNEKLFF
TRBV11-1,TRBJ2-5,NA,NA,TGTGCCAGCAGCTTATGGGAAGCCGGGACCCAAGAGACCCAGTACTTC,CASSLWEAGTQETQYF
TRBV7-2,TRBJ1-3,NA,NA,TGTGCCAGCAGCTTCCTGACAAGCGCGTCTGGAAACACCATATATTTT,CASSFLTSASGNTIYF
TRBV18,TRBJ1-1,NA,NA,TGTGCCAGCTCGCGACAGGACAACACTGAAGCTTTCTTT,CASSRQDNTEAFF
TRBV7-2,TRBJ1-1,NA,NA,TGTGCCAGCACTCCGAAGCTTGAAGCTTTCTTT,CASTPKLEAFF
TRBV10-1,TRBJ2-1,TRBD2,NA,TGCGCCAGCAGAGGATCGGGACTAGCAGAGCAGTTCTTC,CASRGSGLAEQFF
TRBV5-4,TRBJ2-5,TRBD2,NA,TGTGCCAGCAGACCTAGCGGGGGACCTAAAGAGACCCAGTACTTC,CASRPSGGPKETQYF
TRBV19,TRBJ2-2,NA,NA,TGTGCCAGTAAGAGGGTCTGGAACACCGGGGAGCTGTTTTTT,CASKRVWNTGELFF
TRBV6-6,TRBJ2-7,TRBD1,NA,TGTGCCATTCATGGACAGGGCCCAGGCGAGCAGTACTTC,CAIHGQGPGEQYF
TRBV7-8,TRBJ1-4,NA,NA,TGTGCCAGCAGCTTGGGTCAGAGCTCCTACCGTGGAGAAAAACTGTTTTTT,CASSLGQSSYRGEKLFF
TRBV4-3,TRBJ1-1,NA,NA,TGCGCCAGCAGCCAAGCCTGGGGGGGGGCTGAAGCTTTCTTT,CASSQAWGGAEAFF
TRBV5-1,TRBJ2-1,TRBD2,NA,TGCGCCAGCAGCACCGCCAGCGGGAGGAATGAGCAGTTCTTC,CASSTASGRNEQFF
TRBV7-2,TRBJ2-3,NA,once,TGTGCCAGCAGCCCAAACGCCGCCTCAGGGACCCACACAGATACGCAGTATTTT,CASSPNAASGTHTDTQYF
TRBV19,TRBJ1-1,NA,NA,TGTGCCAGTAGTATAGATTATTCCCCCTTAAAGAACACTGAAGCTTTCTTT,CASSIDYSPLKNTEAFF
TRBV19,TRBJ2-7,TRBD1,NA,TGTGCCAGTAGTATATTCACAGGGGGTCTCTACGAGCAGTACTTC,CASSIFTGGLYEQYF
TRBV7-2,TRBJ2-7,NA,NA,TGTGCCAGCAGCTTATTTCGGGGAGGCTACGAGCAGTACTTC,CASSLFRGGYEQYF
TRBV7-9,TRBJ2-2,NA,NA,TGTGCCAGCAGCTCCCTCTTACAGGGCGGCGCCGGGGAGCTGTTTTTT,CASSSLLQGGAGELFF
TRBV7-9,TRBJ1-1,NA,NA,TGTGCCAGCAGCACCCTAGGGGGAGAGAACACTGAAGCTTTCTTT,CASSTLGGENTEAFF
TRBV7-2,TRBJ2-1,TRBD2,NA,TGTGCCAGCAGCTTACTAGCGGGGGTGGGGAATGAGCAGTTCTTC,CASSLLAGVGNEQFF
TRBV5-1,TRBJ1-1,NA,NA,TGCGCCAGCAGCTGGGGGGGCTCGACTGAAGCTTTCTTT,CASSWGGSTEAFF
TRBV9,TRBJ1-4,NA,NA,TGTGCCAGCAGCCCCGGTCCCAGGAAAGTTAATGAAAAACTGTTTTTT,CASSPGPRKVNEKLFF
TRBV19,TRBJ2-2,TRBD1,once,TGTGCCAGTAGGGGACAGTCCGCGAACACCGGGGAGCTGTTTTTT,CASRGQSANTGELFF
TRBV4-1,TRBJ1-2,NA,NA,TGCGCCAGCAGCCCTGGGGTAAACTATGGCTACACCTTC,CASSPGVNYGYTF
TRBV6-1,TRBJ2-2,NA,NA,TGTGCCAGCAGACGGGACACGCTTGGGGAGCTGTTTTTT,CASRRDTLGELFF
TRBV5-1,TRBJ1-4,NA,NA,TGCGCCAGCAGCTTGGTTGGGGCAACTAATGAAAAACTGTTTTTT,CASSLVGATNEKLFF
TRBV14,TRBJ2-7,TRBD2,NA,TGTGCCAGCAGCCGACTAGCGGGGCGCTCCTACGAGCAGTACTTC,CASSRLAGRSYEQYF
TRBV29-1,TRBJ2-7,NA,NA,TGCAGCGTTGCAGGGAGGTTTGGATACGAGCAGTACTTC,CSVAGRFGYEQYF
TRBV10-2,TRBJ2-7,NA,NA,TGCGCCAGCAGTGAGTCGGGCAGAGGAGGCGAGCAGTACTTC,CASSESGRGGEQYF
TRBV7-2,TRBJ2-3,TRBD2,NA,TGTGCCAGCAGCTTCGTCGCGGGGGGGCCAGGCACAGATACGCAGTATTTT,CASSFVAGGPGTDTQYF